This T cell receptor beta chain was sequenced for a study of blood T cells in healthy people across ages. The V segment lost 10 bases and the J segment 11 bases; nucleotides outside the gene matches: 19. Per the germline V gene, CDR1 is MNHNS and CDR2 is SASEGT. There are 15 residues in the CDR3. Through a sample-barcoded 5' primer and a J-beta primer mix, a second PCR was run for 7 to 11 cycles. MiXCR, applied by TCRdb to the 5' RACE reads, yields one record per CDR3 protein. Found here are roughly 800,000 distinct CDR3 sequences, 20% to 25% of them singletons; the top ten hold approximately 4%. This same sample was also part of a study on T cells of mothers and their children. From that paper: Three healthy Caucasian mothers gave samples, and so did their six children. For each mother, over 8 million TCR beta CDR3 reads were obtained, and for each child, approximately 3 million.

The TCR was taken from a boy aged 5-17 years in good health. The sequencing input was blood. V gene TRBV6-1 combines with J gene TRBJ1-1; 10 nucleotides match TRBD1. CDR3 DNA sequence: TGTGCCACGCAGTTAATGGGACAGGGGACGTTTGGGGCTTTCTTT. This gives the protein CATQLMGQGTFGAFF.